Listed below are T cell receptor beta chains from one sample, sequenced in a study of blood T cell repertoires in COVID-19. Data came from immunoSEQ multiplex PCR; TCRdb stores just in-frame clones and leaves some out. The sample has tens of thousands of clones; approximately 71% are singletons. Sequenced material: peripheral blood. The receptors shown here come from a human donor in a cohort sampled during active COVID-19. CDR3s include the opening cysteine and the closing phenylalanine or tryptophan. A D gene is named only where the DNA matches it firmly. Some rows have no size entry. The others give once, few or many, or a class for an expanded clone.

d_call	v_call	cdr3_length	clone_size	j_call	cdr3_aa	cdr3_nt
TRBD2	TRBV9	15	once	TRBJ2-1	CASSVGLAGGGEQFF	TGTGCCAGCAGCGTAGGACTAGCGGGAGGTGGAGAGCAGTTCTTC
NA	TRBV27	14	NA	TRBJ1-6	CASSLGGGRSPLHF	TGTGCCAGCAGTTTAGGCGGGGGGCGGTCACCCCTCCACTTT
TRBD2	TRBV5-5	15	NA	TRBJ2-1	CASSLGPGLAGGQFF	TGTGCCAGCAGCTTGGGTCCCGGACTAGCGGGAGGACAGTTCTTC
NA	TRBV19	13	NA	TRBJ2-7	CASSDRYSYEQYF	TGTGCCAGTAGTGACAGATACTCCTACGAGCAGTACTTC
TRBD1	TRBV28	16	NA	TRBJ1-4	CASSRQGALLGEKLFF	TGTGCCAGCAGCAGACAGGGGGCGCTTTTAGGTGAAAAACTGTTTTTT
NA	TRBV19	17	few	TRBJ2-4	CASSIEGRAAGSNIQYF	TGTGCCAGTAGTATAGAAGGCAGGGCCGCAGGATCAAACATTCAGTACTTC
TRBD2	TRBV13	13	once	TRBJ2-7	CASSLGLAGDEYF	TGTGCCAGCAGCTTAGGACTAGCGGGGGACGAGTACTTC
NA	TRBV6-5	14	medium-sized	TRBJ2-1	CASSYGRGVNEQFF	TGTGCCAGCAGTTACGGGAGAGGAGTAAATGAGCAGTTCTTC
NA	TRBV4-3	18	NA	TRBJ2-7	CASSQPSLGAGDSYEQYF	TGCGCCAGCAGCCAACCATCCCTGGGAGCGGGCGACTCCTACGAGCAGTACTTC
TRBD1	TRBV20-1	11	NA	TRBJ1-2	CSAEGAGGYTF	TGCAGTGCCGAGGGGGCGGGAGGCTACACCTTC
TRBD1	TRBV24-1	15	NA	TRBJ1-6	CATSDSGTDNSPLHF	TGTGCCACCAGTGATTCAGGGACAGACAATTCACCCCTCCACTTT
TRBD1	TRBV27	16	NA	TRBJ1-2	CASSTQGGRSNYGYTF	TGTGCCAGTTCGACCCAGGGGGGCCGATCAAACTATGGCTACACCTTC
TRBD1	TRBV6-5	12	NA	TRBJ1-2	CASTQTGGFYTF	TGTGCCAGCACTCAGACAGGGGGATTTTACACCTTC
TRBD1	TRBV7-2	14	NA	TRBJ1-2	CASSSARDREPSTF	TGTGCCAGCAGCTCCGCCCGGGACAGGGAACCTTCCACCTTC
TRBD2	TRBV28	13	NA	TRBJ2-7	CASLEIAGNEQYF	TGTGCCAGCTTGGAAATAGCGGGAAACGAGCAGTACTTC
TRBD2	TRBV3-1/TRBV3-2	18	NA	TRBJ2-2	CASSQGSGGPYSTGELFF	TGTGCCAGCAGCCAAGGGAGCGGGGGCCCATATAGCACCGGGGAGCTGTTTTTT
TRBD2	TRBV3-1/TRBV3-2	17	NA	TRBJ2-7	CASSQDYRLAGFYEQYF	TGTGCCAGCAGCCAAGATTACCGACTAGCGGGATTCTACGAGCAGTACTTC
TRBD1	TRBV29-1	12	NA	TRBJ1-2	CSVVTGGYGYTF	TGCAGCGTTGTTACAGGGGGCTATGGCTACACCTTC
NA	TRBV4-2	16	NA	TRBJ1-6	CASSQEEGTYNSPLHF	TGTGCCAGCAGCCAAGAAGAGGGGACATATAATTCACCCCTCCACTTT
TRBD2	TRBV7-3	14	few	TRBJ2-5	CASSLFASGETQYF	TGTGCCAGCAGCTTATTCGCTAGCGGGGAGACCCAGTACTTC
NA	TRBV5-1	14	few	TRBJ1-2	CASSLSMQAYGYTF	TGCGCCAGCAGCTTGAGTATGCAGGCCTATGGCTACACCTTC
TRBD1	TRBV5-5	15	NA	TRBJ1-1	CASSFLGGAGTEAFF	TGTGCCAGCAGCTTCCTAGGGGGCGCGGGAACTGAAGCTTTCTTT
TRBD2	TRBV7-9	15	NA	TRBJ2-7	CASSLETSGSYEQYF	TGTGCCAGCAGCTTAGAGACTAGCGGGAGTTACGAGCAGTACTTC
TRBD1	TRBV2	13	NA	TRBJ2-7	CASSTYRGYEQYF	TGTGCCAGCAGTACTTACAGGGGCTACGAGCAGTACTTC
NA	TRBV27	15	NA	TRBJ1-2	CASSSAREEKSGYTF	TGTGCCAGCAGTTCAGCCCGAGAGGAGAAGAGTGGCTACACCTTC
TRBD2	TRBV19	15	NA	TRBJ2-1	CASSTTSGGYNEQFF	TGTGCCAGTAGTACAACTAGCGGGGGTTACAATGAGCAGTTCTTC